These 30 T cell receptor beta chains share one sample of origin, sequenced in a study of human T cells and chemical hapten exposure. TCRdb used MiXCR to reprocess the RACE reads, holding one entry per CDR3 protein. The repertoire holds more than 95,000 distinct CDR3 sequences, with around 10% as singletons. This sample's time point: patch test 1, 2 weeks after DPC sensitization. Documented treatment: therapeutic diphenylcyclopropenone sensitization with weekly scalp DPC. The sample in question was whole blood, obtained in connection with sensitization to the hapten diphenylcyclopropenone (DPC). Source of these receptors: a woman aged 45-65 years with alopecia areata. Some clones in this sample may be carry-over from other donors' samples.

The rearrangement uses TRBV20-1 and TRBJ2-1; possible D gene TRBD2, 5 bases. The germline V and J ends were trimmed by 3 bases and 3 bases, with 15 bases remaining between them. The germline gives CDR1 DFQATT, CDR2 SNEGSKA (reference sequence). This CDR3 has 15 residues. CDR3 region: CSASSGGEFYNEQFF. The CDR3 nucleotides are TGCAGTGCTAGTTCAGGAGGCGAATTCTACAATGAGCAGTTCTTC.

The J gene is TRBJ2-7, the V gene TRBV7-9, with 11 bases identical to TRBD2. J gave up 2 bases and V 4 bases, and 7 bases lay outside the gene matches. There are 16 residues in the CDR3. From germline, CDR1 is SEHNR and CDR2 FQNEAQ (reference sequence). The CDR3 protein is CASSSRGLAETYEQYF. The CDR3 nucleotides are TGTGCCAGCAGCTCCAGGGGACTAGCGGAGACCTACGAGCAGTACTTC.

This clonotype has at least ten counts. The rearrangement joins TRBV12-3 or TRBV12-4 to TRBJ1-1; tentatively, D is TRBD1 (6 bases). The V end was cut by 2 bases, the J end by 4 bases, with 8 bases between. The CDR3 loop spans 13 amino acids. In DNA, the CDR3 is TGTGCCAGCAGTTTATCAGGGGCCACTGAAGCTTTCTTT. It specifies CASSLSGATEAFF.

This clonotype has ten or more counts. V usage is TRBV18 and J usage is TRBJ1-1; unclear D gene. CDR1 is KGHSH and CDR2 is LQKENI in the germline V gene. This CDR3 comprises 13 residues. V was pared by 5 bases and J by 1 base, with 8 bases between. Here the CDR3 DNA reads TGTGCCAGCTCATTTACAGCGAACACTGAAGCTTTCTTT. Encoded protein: CASSFTANTEAFF.

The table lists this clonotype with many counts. CDR3 residues: CAISEGVGPLAYGYTF. CDR3 bases: TGTGCCATCAGTGAGGGGGTAGGGCCCCTCGCCTATGGCTACACCTTC. The chain combines TRBV10-3 with TRBJ1-2; D gene ambiguous. The CDR3 loop spans 16 amino acids. Germline V gene sequence: CDR1 ENHRY, CDR2 SYGVKD. V dropped 2 bases and J dropped 4 bases, with 17 bases sitting between them.

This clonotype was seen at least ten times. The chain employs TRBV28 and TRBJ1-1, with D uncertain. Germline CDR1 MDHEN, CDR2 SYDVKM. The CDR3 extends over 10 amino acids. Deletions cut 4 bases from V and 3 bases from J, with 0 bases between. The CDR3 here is CASSYTEAFF. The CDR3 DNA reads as TGTGCCAGCAGTTACACTGAAGCTTTCTTT.

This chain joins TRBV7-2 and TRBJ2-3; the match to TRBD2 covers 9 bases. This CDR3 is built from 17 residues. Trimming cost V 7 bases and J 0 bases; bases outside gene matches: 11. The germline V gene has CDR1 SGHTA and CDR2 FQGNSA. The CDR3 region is CASTPRWRGGSTDTQYF. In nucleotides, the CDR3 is TGTGCCAGCACCCCCCGCTGGCGGGGGGGCAGCACAGATACGCAGTATTTT.

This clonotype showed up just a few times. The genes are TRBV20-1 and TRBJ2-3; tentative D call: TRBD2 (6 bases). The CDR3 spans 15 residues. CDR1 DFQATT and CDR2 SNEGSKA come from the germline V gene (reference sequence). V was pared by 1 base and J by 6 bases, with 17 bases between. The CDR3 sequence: CSARGSSGTVDTQYF. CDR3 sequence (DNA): TGCAGTGCTAGAGGTTCTTCTGGGACTGTGGATACGCAGTATTTT.

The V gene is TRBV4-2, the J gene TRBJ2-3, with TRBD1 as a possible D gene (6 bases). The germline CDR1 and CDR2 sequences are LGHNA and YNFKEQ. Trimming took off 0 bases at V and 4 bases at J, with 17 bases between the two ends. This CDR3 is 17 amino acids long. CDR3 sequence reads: CASSQEGTRRSADTQYF. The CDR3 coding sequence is TGTGCCAGCAGCCAAGAGGGGACAAGAAGGTCCGCAGATACGCAGTATTTT.

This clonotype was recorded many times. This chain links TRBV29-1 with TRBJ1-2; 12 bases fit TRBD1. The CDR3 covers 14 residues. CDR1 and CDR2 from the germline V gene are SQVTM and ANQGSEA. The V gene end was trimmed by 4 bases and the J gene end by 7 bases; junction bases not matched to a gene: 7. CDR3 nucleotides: TGCAGCGTTGTTGGGGACAGGGGGCTTAGTGGCTACACCTTC. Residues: CSVVGDRGLSGYTF. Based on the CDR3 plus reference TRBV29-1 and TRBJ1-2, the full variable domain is SAVISQKPSRDICQRGTSLTIQCQVDSQVTMMFWYRQQPGQSLTLIATANQGSEATYESGFVIDKFPISRPNLTFSTLTVSNMSPEDSSIYLCSVVGDRGLSGYTFGSGTRLTVV.

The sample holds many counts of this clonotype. CDR3 DNA sequence: TGTGCCAGCAGCTTACAAGGGGGCATCGCTGAAGCTTTCTTT. Its protein is CASSLQGGIAEAFF. The chain carries TRBV7-9 and TRBJ1-1, with 7 bases that match TRBD1. The length of the CDR3 is 14 residues. The V and J ends lost 2 bases and 6 bases, in that order; junction bases with no gene match: 6. Germline V gene lookup returns CDR1 SEHNR and CDR2 FQNEAQ (reference sequence).

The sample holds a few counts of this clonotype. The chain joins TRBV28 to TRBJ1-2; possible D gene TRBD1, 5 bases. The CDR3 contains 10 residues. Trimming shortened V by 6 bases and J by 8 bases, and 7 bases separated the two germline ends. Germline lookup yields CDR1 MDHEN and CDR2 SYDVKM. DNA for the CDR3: TGTGCCAGCAGGGGGCTCGGCTACACCTTC. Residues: CASRGLGYTF.

The CDR3 sequence: CASSLGPVNYGYTF. The CDR3 nucleotides read TGTGCCAGCAGCTTGGGCCCAGTTAACTATGGCTACACCTTC. The chain links TRBV5-5 to TRBJ1-2, with D unresolved. Between the trimmed V and J ends, which lost 0 bases and 1 base, there was a span of 7 bases. From germline, CDR1 is SGHKS and CDR2 YYEKEE (reference sequence). CDR3 length equals 14 residues.

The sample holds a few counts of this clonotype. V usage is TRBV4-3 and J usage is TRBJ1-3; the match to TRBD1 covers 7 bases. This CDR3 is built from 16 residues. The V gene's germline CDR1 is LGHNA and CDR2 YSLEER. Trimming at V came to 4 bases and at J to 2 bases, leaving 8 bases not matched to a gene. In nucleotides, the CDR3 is TGCGCCAGCAGCCTGCTTTCGACAGGGACTGGAAACACCATATATTTT. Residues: CASSLLSTGTGNTIYF.

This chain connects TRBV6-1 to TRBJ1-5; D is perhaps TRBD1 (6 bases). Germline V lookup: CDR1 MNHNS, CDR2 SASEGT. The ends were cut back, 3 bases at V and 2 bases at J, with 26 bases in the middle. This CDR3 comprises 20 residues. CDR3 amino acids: CASSDLLRALSRQGNQPQHF. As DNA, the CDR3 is TGTGCCAGCAGTGACCTGTTGAGGGCTTTAAGCAGACAGGGCAATCAGCCCCAGCATTTT.

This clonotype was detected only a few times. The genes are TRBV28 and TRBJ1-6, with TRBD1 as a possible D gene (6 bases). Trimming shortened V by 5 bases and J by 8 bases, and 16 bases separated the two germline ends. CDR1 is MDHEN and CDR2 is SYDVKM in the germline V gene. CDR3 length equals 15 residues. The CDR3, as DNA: TGTGCCAGCAGTCCTACCGGGACATGGGATTCACCCCTCCACTTT. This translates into CASSPTGTWDSPLHF. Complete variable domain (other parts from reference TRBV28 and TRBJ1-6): DVKVTQSSRYLVKRTGEKVFLECVQDMDHENMFWYRQDPGLGLRLIYFSYDVKMKEKGDIPEGYSVSREKKERFSLILESASTNQTSMYLCASSPTGTWDSPLHFGNGTRLTVT.

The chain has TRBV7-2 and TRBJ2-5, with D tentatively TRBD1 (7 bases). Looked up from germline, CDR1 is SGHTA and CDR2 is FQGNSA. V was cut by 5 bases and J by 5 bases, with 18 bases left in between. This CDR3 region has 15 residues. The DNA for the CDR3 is TGTGCCAGCAGCCCAGGGGGGCAGGGCGGGGAGACCCAGTACTTC. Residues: CASSPGGQGGETQYF. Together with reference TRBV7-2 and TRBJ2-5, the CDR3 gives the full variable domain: GAGVSQSPSNKVTEKGKDVELRCDPISGHTALYWYRQSLGQGLEFLIYFQGNSAPDKSGLPSDRFSAERTGGSVSTLTIQRTQQEDSAVYLCASSPGGQGGETQYFGPGTRLLVL.

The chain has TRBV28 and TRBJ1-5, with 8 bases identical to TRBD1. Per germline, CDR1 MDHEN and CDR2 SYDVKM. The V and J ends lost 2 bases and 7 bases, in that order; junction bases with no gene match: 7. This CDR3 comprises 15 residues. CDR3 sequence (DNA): TGTGCCAGCAGTTTAGGCAGGGGGCTTGAACAGCCCCAGCATTTT. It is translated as CASSLGRGLEQPQHF.

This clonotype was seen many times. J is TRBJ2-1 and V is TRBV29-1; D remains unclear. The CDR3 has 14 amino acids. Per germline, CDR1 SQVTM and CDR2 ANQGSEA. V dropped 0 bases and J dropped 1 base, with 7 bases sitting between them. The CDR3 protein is CSVEEVHSYNEQFF. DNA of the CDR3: TGCAGCGTTGAAGAGGTACATTCCTACAATGAGCAGTTCTTC.

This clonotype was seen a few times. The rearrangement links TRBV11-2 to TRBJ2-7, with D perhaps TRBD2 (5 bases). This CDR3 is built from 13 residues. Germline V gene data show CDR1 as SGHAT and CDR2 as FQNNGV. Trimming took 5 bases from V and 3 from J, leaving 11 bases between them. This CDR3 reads CASSPPGNYEQYF. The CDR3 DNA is TGTGCCAGCAGCCCCCCGGGAAACTACGAGCAGTACTTC.

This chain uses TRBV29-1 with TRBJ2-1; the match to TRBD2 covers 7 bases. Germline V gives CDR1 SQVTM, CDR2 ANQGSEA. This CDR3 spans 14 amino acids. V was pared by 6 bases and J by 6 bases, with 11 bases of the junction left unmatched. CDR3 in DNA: TGCAGCGTGGGAATTAGGACTAGAGTCAATGAGCAGTTCTTC. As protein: CSVGIRTRVNEQFF.

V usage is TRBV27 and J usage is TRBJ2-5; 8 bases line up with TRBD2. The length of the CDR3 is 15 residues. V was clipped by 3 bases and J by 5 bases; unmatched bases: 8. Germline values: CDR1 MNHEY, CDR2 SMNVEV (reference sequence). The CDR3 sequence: CASSLIGRAVETQYF. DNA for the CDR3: TGTGCCAGCAGTTTGATCGGGAGGGCCGTGGAGACCCAGTACTTC.

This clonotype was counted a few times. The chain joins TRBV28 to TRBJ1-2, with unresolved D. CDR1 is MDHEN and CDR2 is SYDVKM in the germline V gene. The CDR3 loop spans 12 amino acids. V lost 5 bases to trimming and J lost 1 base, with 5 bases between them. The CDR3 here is CASSLHNYGYTF. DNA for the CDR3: TGTGCCAGCAGTCTCCATAACTATGGCTACACCTTC.

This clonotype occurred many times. The CDR3 bases are TGCAGTGCTAGACGTCAGGCCCACGAGCAGTACTTC. Its protein product is CSARRQAHEQYF. The chain recombines TRBV20-1 with TRBJ2-7; D gene uncertain. Germline V CDR1 and CDR2: DFQATT, SNEGSKA (reference sequence). Between the trimmed V and J ends, which lost 2 bases and 5 bases, there was a span of 10 bases. The CDR3 totals 12 residues.

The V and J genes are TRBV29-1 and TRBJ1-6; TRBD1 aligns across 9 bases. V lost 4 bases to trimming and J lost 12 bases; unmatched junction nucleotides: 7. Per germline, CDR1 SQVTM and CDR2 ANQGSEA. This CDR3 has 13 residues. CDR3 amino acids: CSVGDRDKGPLHF. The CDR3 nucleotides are TGCAGCGTTGGGGACAGGGATAAGGGACCCCTCCACTTT.

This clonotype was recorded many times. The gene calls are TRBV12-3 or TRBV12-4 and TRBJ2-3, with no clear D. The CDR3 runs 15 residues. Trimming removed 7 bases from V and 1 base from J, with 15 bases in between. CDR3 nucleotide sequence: TGTGCCAGCACCCATGAAATATTAGGCACAGATACGCAGTATTTT. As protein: CASTHEILGTDTQYF.

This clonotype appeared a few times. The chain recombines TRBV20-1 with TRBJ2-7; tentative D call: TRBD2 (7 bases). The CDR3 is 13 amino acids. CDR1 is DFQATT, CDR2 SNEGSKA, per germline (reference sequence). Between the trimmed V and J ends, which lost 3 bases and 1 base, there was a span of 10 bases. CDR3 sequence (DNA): TGCAGTGCTAGCGGGGGGCGTTCCTACGAGCAGTACTTC. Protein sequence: CSASGGRSYEQYF.

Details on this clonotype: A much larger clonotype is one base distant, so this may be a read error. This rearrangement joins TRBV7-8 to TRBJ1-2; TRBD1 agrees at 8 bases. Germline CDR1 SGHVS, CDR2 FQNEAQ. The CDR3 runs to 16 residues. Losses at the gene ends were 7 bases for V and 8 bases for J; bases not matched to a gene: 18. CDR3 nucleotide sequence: TGTGCCAGCACCACCGAAGGTAGCAGGGGGCCCAGCGGCTACACCTTC. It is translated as CASTTEGSRGPSGYTF.

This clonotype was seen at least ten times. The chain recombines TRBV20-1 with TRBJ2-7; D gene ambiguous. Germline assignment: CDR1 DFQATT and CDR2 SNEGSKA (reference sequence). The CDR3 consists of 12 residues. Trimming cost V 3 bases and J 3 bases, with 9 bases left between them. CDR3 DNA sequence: TGCAGTGCTAGGATACCCGACTACGAGCAGTACTTC. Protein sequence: CSARIPDYEQYF.

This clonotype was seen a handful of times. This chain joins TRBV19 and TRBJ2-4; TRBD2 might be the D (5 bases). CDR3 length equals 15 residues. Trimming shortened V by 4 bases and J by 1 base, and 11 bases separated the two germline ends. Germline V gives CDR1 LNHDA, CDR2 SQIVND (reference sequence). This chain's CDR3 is CASSTSAGAKNIQYF. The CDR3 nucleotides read TGTGCCAGTAGTACCTCGGCGGGTGCCAAAAACATTCAGTACTTC.